This T cell receptor (beta chain) came from a study of blood T cell repertoires in COVID-19. Overall study: The origin of the acute and convalescent COVID-19 samples was the United States, Italy and Spain. Sources were T cells, B-cell-depleted T cells, or PBMCs; the material itself was cDNA or gDNA.

V was shortened by 3 bases and J by 4 bases, with 6 bases between the two germline ends. There are 12 residues in the CDR3. In the original processing: Counts of nucleated cells, estimated from reference gene primer amplification, were obtained. Sequencing was performed with immunoSEQ multiplex PCR; in TCRdb, only in-frame clones are kept and a portion is missing. That table gives V, J and clone size, and the DNA gave D and trimming. Altogether 210,000 or so clones are present, around 90% being singletons, with the ten largest covering about 7%. The TCR originated in a man aged 35 to 55 with acute or convalescent COVID-19. The source material was peripheral blood. The chain employs TRBV12-3 or TRBV12-4 and TRBJ1-2, with D unresolved. CDR3 in amino acids: CASSFPSYGYTF. CDR3 coding DNA: TGTGCCAGCAGTTTCCCCAGCTATGGCTACACCTTC.